A single TCR beta chain is shown here with its context. Other nucleotide sequences from this sample produce the same CDR3. The source of the sample is a study of blood T cell repertoires in COVID-19. Across the whole study: Sites across the United States, Italy and Spain contributed samples from acute and convalescent COVID-19. In each case, the material was cDNA or gDNA derived from T cells, B-cell-depleted T cells, or PBMCs.

V lost 0 bases and J 0 bases, leaving 5 bases between the germline ends. Germline V gives CDR1 MNHEY, CDR2 SVGEGT. The CDR3 runs 14 residues. In the study's own analysis: Amplification with reference gene primers provided the estimates of nucleated cell counts. The protocol was immunoSEQ multiplex PCR, while the TCRdb copy is restricted to in-frame clones and leaves out a portion. V, J and clone size reflect that table, while D and trimming were determined from the DNA. Altogether 75,000 to 90,000 clones are present, 91% being singletons, with the ten largest covering 5.5% to 6%. The receptor's source is a human donor in a cohort sampled during active COVID-19. The sequenced sample consisted of peripheral blood. The chain is built from TRBV6-2 or TRBV6-3 and TRBJ1-2; no firm D call. Written as DNA, the CDR3 is TGTGCCAGCAGTTACTCCGGGGCTAACTATGGCTACACCTTC. It encodes CASSYSGANYGYTF.